The 31 T cell receptor beta chains reported below all come from one sample, sequenced in a study of blood T cells in healthy people across ages. PCR was performed a second time for 7 to 11 cycles using a sample-barcoded 5' primer and a J-beta primer mix. One entry per CDR3 protein, called by TCRdb with MiXCR from the 5' RACE reads. The table has hundreds of thousands of distinct CDR3 sequences, around 48% seen once; the top ten hold around 32%. Input material: blood. The origin of the receptors is a woman in her sixties or seventies in good health.

The rearrangement uses TRBV29-1 and TRBJ1-1; D is unclear. The CDR3 is made up of 11 amino acids. V shed 7 bases and J shed 0 bases, with 6 bases lying between them. Germline loops: CDR1 SQVTM, CDR2 ANQGSEA. CDR3 amino acids: CSGKMNTEAFF. DNA of the CDR3: TGCAGCGGTAAAATGAACACTGAAGCTTTCTTT.

The chain combines TRBV5-1 with TRBJ2-3; D perhaps matches TRBD2 (6 bases). The CDR3 contains 14 residues. Trimming shortened V by 4 bases and J by 0 bases, and 9 bases separated the two germline ends. CDR1 and CDR2 (germline): SGHRS, YFSETQ. In nucleotides, the CDR3 is TGCGCCAGCAGCATAGGGACTAGCACAGATACGCAGTATTTT. The encoded protein is CASSIGTSTDTQYF. The complete variable domain, with remaining parts taken from reference TRBV5-1 and TRBJ2-3, reads KAGVTQTPRYLIKTRGQQVTLSCSPISGHRSVSWYQQTPGQGLQFLFEYFSETQRNKGNFPGRFSGRQFSNSRSEMNVSTLELGDSALYLCASSIGTSTDTQYFGPGTRLTVL.

The genes are TRBV7-2 and TRBJ2-7; 7 bases align to TRBD2. The V segment lost 1 base and the J segment 10 bases; nucleotides outside the gene matches: 4. The CDR3 runs to 12 residues. Germline V gene lookup returns CDR1 SGHTA and CDR2 FQGNSA. CDR3 sequence (DNA): TGTGCCAGCAGCTTAGATGGGGGGGTCCAGTACTTC. It specifies CASSLDGGVQYF.

The chain uses TRBV29-1 and TRBJ1-1; 10 bases line up with TRBD1. V gave up 7 bases and J gave up 8 bases; unmatched junction bases: 10. Per germline, CDR1 SQVTM and CDR2 ANQGSEA. CDR3 size: 13 residues. The CDR3 here is CSARTGGTGEAFF. The CDR3 DNA reads as TGCAGCGCGCGGACAGGGGGAACTGGGGAAGCTTTCTTT.

The V call is TRBV6-2 or TRBV6-3, the J call TRBJ2-1; 12 nucleotides agree with TRBD2. The CDR3 runs 16 residues. Looked up from germline, CDR1 is MNHEY and CDR2 is SVGEGT. Unmatched junction bases numbered 6, after V lost 2 bases and J lost 7 bases. Here the CDR3 reads CASSYRLAGGPNEQFF. CDR3 in DNA: TGTGCCAGCAGTTACCGGCTAGCGGGAGGGCCGAATGAGCAGTTCTTC.

The gene calls are TRBV4-2 and TRBJ2-1; 9 nucleotides align to TRBD2. Germline-derived CDR1 and CDR2 are LGHNA and YNFKEQ. With 2 bases clipped from V and 5 bases from J, the junction kept 7 bases outside the gene matches. The CDR3 sequence is 16 residues long. CDR3 in DNA: TGTGCCAGCAGCCAAAACGGACTAGCGAACCACAATGAGCAGTTCTTC. Its translation is CASSQNGLANHNEQFF.

The rearrangement uses TRBV6-1 and TRBJ1-4; D possibly corresponds to TRBD1 (5 bases). CDR1 is MNHNS and CDR2 is SASEGT in the germline V gene. V was cut by 6 bases and J by 5 bases, with 16 bases left in between. CDR3 length equals 15 residues. CDR3 residues: CASRPWGPENEKLFF. CDR3 sequence (DNA): TGTGCCAGCAGGCCATGGGGCCCTGAGAATGAAAAACTGTTTTTT.

The V call is TRBV20-1, the J call TRBJ2-3; 11 bases line up with TRBD2. Trimming took 1 base from V and 3 from J; bases not matched to a gene: 3. Germline values: CDR1 DFQATT, CDR2 SNEGSKA (reference sequence). The CDR3 has 15 residues. CDR3: CSARALAGGTDTQYF. In DNA form, the CDR3 reads TGCAGTGCTAGAGCTCTAGCGGGAGGTACAGATACGCAGTATTTT.

This rearrangement joins TRBV6-2 or TRBV6-3 to TRBJ2-7; 7 bases agree with TRBD2. The V gene end was trimmed by 4 bases and the J gene end by 7 bases; junction bases not matched to a gene: 7. CDR3 length: 13 amino acids. Germline V CDR1 and CDR2: MNHEY, SVGEGT. This chain's CDR3 is CASSSGGAGEQYF. The CDR3 DNA follows: TGTGCCAGCAGTTCCGGGGGAGCGGGGGAGCAGTACTTC.

The chain uses TRBV19 and TRBJ1-1; D remains ambiguous. This CDR3 region has 13 residues. From germline, CDR1 is LNHDA and CDR2 SQIVND (reference sequence). Trimming took off 4 bases at V and 3 bases at J, with 9 bases between the two ends. CDR3 sequence (DNA): TGTGCCAGTAGTACCCTCCTGGACACTGAAGCTTTCTTT. Protein product: CASSTLLDTEAFF.

This chain links TRBV10-3 with TRBJ1-5, with 10 bases lining up with TRBD1. This CDR3 comprises 19 residues. The V segment lost 3 bases and the J segment 4 bases; nucleotides outside the gene matches: 15. The germline CDR1 and CDR2 sequences are ENHRY and SYGVKD. The CDR3 DNA is TGTGCCATCAGTGACCCCCCCGGGACAGGGGCGAGAGGGAATCAGCCCCAGCATTTT. It specifies CAISDPPGTGARGNQPQHF.

This chain links TRBV18 with TRBJ1-2; perhaps TRBD1 as D (5 bases). Trimming shortened V by 2 bases and J by 8 bases, and 21 bases separated the two germline ends. Germline V gives CDR1 KGHSH, CDR2 LQKENI. This CDR3 is built from 16 residues. CDR3 sequence: CASSPTGQGGTWGYTF. In DNA, the CDR3 is TGTGCCAGCTCACCAACCGGGCAAGGAGGGACTTGGGGCTACACCTTC.

The chain uses TRBV20-1 and TRBJ2-7; 12 positions agree with TRBD2. Germline V lookup: CDR1 DFQATT, CDR2 SNEGSKA (reference sequence). V trimming: 0 bases; J trimming: 1 base; junction bases outside the gene matches: 7. CDR3 length equals 17 residues. Written as DNA, the CDR3 is TGCAGTGCTAGAGAGATGGGACTAGCGGGCCATTCCTACGAGCAGTACTTC. The encoded protein is CSAREMGLAGHSYEQYF.

This clonotype was recorded at least ten times. The J gene is TRBJ2-5, the V gene TRBV5-1; no reliable D call. Germline CDR1 is SGHRS and CDR2 is YFSETQ. The CDR3 extends over 13 amino acids. Trimming removed 7 bases from V and 5 bases from J, with 15 bases in between. This CDR3 is CASSSGPSETQYF. Here the CDR3 DNA reads TGCGCCAGCTCCTCGGGCCCGTCGGAGACCCAGTACTTC. The full variable domain, in which reference TRBV5-1 and TRBJ2-5 provide the parts outside the CDR3, is KAGVTQTPRYLIKTRGQQVTLSCSPISGHRSVSWYQQTPGQGLQFLFEYFSETQRNKGNFPGRFSGRQFSNSRSEMNVSTLELGDSALYLCASSSGPSETQYFGPGTRLLVL.

V gene TRBV28 combines with J gene TRBJ2-7; TRBD2 is a possible D gene (6 bases). V dropped 7 bases and J dropped 6 bases, with 16 bases sitting between them. Germline CDR1 is MDHEN and CDR2 is SYDVKM. The CDR3 totals 13 residues. This chain's CDR3 is CASMEGSGGEQYF. As DNA, the CDR3 is TGTGCCAGCATGGAGGGTTCCGGAGGCGAGCAGTACTTC.

Many counts were recorded for this clonotype. The CDR3 bases are TGTGCCAGCAGCTTAGGAGCCAAAAACATTCAGTACTTC. It encodes CASSLGAKNIQYF. This chain uses TRBV7-3 with TRBJ2-4; D unresolved. This CDR3 has 13 amino acids. Germline V gives CDR1 SGHTA, CDR2 FQGTGA. Trimming shortened V by 2 bases and J by 0 bases, and 2 bases separated the two germline ends.

The chain couples TRBV20-1 to TRBJ2-1; 12 nucleotides line up with TRBD2. Gene TRBJ2-7 matches the end of the DNA better, so the J call may be wrong. The germline gives CDR1 DFQATT, CDR2 SNEGSKA (reference sequence). CDR3 length equals 20 residues. CDR3 loop: CSARDVKGLAGGRLWNEQYF. Written as DNA, the CDR3 is TGCAGTGCTAGAGATGTTAAGGGGCTAGCGGGAGGGCGCCTTTGGAATGAGCAGTACTTC.

This clonotype was counted between two and nine times. The chain links TRBV20-1 to TRBJ2-3, with 15 bases that match TRBD2. V lost 4 bases and J lost 9; bases outside the gene matches: 8. There are 15 residues in the CDR3. Germline V gene lookup returns CDR1 DFQATT and CDR2 SNEGSKA (reference sequence). The CDR3: CSANGLAGGSGTQYF. The DNA for the CDR3 is TGCAGTGCTAACGGACTAGCGGGAGGGTCGGGCACGCAGTATTTT.

On this clonotype: Since no conserved phenylalanine or tryptophan closes the CDR3, a read error is the likely cause. The chain uses TRBV4-3 and TRBJ2-7, with no clear D. The DNA end is a closer match to TRBJ2-5, so the J assignment may be wrong. Germline values: CDR1 LGHNA, CDR2 YSLEER. The CDR3 length is 16 residues. As DNA, the CDR3 is TGCGCCAGCAGCCAAGAGGCACATAGGGTAGGAGAGACCCAGTACTCC. It is translated as CASSQEAHRVGETQYS.

The chain couples TRBV7-2 to TRBJ2-5; TRBD2 matches at 11 bases. The J segment lost 3 bases and the V segment lost 6 bases, leaving 6 bases of the junction unmatched. The CDR3 is 15 residues long. The germline CDR1 and CDR2 sequences are SGHTA and FQGNSA. The DNA of the CDR3 is TGTGCCAGCAGACACAGACTAGCGGGAAAAGAGACCCAGTACTTC. This gives the protein CASRHRLAGKETQYF.

The chain carries TRBV20-1 and TRBJ2-3, with no clear D. Trimming pared 5 bases from V and 5 bases from J, leaving 17 bases between. The CDR3 consists of 14 residues. Per the germline V gene, CDR1 is DFQATT and CDR2 is SNEGSKA (reference sequence). The CDR3: CSAPKRLSVDTQYF. In DNA, the CDR3 is TGCAGTGCTCCCAAGAGACTCTCGGTAGATACGCAGTATTTT.

This chain joins TRBV3-1 and TRBJ2-2; no firm D call. Germline assignment: CDR1 LGHDT and CDR2 YNNKEL (reference sequence). The CDR3 loop spans 15 amino acids. Trimming cost V 0 bases and J 6 bases, with 11 bases left between them. CDR3 nucleotide sequence: TGTGCCAGCAGCCAAGATTTAGGGTTCTCCGGGGAGCTGTTTTTT. It codes for CASSQDLGFSGELFF.

At least ten counts were recorded for this clonotype. The J gene is TRBJ2-5, the V gene TRBV20-1; TRBD1 aligns across 7 bases. From germline, CDR1 is DFQATT and CDR2 SNEGSKA (reference sequence). Trimming cost V 6 bases and J 3 bases; bases outside gene matches: 7. This CDR3 is 13 amino acids long. CDR3 residues: CSAHRDREETQYF. The CDR3 DNA sequence: TGCAGTGCGCACCGGGACAGAGAAGAGACCCAGTACTTC.

This rearrangement joins TRBV2 to TRBJ1-4; D may be TRBD1 (5 bases). The length of the CDR3 is 15 residues. The V gene lost 6 bases and the J gene lost 0 bases, with 11 bases spanning the gap. CDR1 is SNHLY, CDR2 FYNNEI, per germline. CDR3 sequence: CASSAGTTTNEKLFF. CDR3 sequence (DNA): TGTGCCAGCAGCGCTGGGACGACAACTAATGAAAAACTGTTTTTT.

This clonotype showed up just a few times. The V and J genes are TRBV9 and TRBJ2-3; 10 bases fit TRBD1. There are 15 residues in the CDR3. V was clipped by 2 bases and J by 6 bases; unmatched bases: 6. The germline V gene encodes CDR1 SGDLS and CDR2 YYNGEE. The CDR3 loop reads CASSVSGTGVDTQYF. The CDR3 bases are TGTGCCAGCAGCGTCTCCGGGACAGGGGTGGATACGCAGTATTTT.

The chain couples TRBV6-5 to TRBJ2-1; 11 positions match TRBD2. Germline V gene data show CDR1 as MNHEY and CDR2 as SVGAGI. CDR3 length: 15 amino acids. Trimming removed 7 bases from V and 7 bases from J; junction bases left unmatched: 9. The CDR3 loop reads CASTKGTSGTNEQFF. The CDR3 coding sequence is TGTGCCAGCACCAAAGGGACTAGCGGAACGAATGAGCAGTTCTTC.

The chain combines TRBV11-2 with TRBJ1-2; 7 bases match TRBD1. V was pared by 5 bases and J by 8 bases, with 5 bases of the junction left unmatched. Germline CDR1 reads SGHAT; CDR2 reads FQNNGV. This CDR3 is built from 12 residues. CDR3 region: CASSTTGAGYTF. CDR3 nucleotides: TGTGCCAGCAGCACTACAGGGGCCGGCTACACCTTC.

The chain employs TRBV29-1 and TRBJ1-1, with TRBD1 identical over 7 bases. With 7 bases clipped from V and 5 bases from J, the junction kept 10 bases outside the gene matches. The CDR3 is 13 residues long. The germline CDR1 and CDR2 sequences are SQVTM and ANQGSEA. CDR3 in DNA: TGCAGCGCTCAAGAGGGGGCGGGTACTGAAGCTTTCTTT. Residues: CSAQEGAGTEAFF.

The table lists this clonotype with a few counts. The CDR3, as DNA: TGTGCCAGCAGTTTTGGGGACGATTTTGGGGACGAGCAGTACTTC. It specifies CASSFGDDFGDEQYF. The V and J genes are TRBV28 and TRBJ2-7, with D perhaps assigned TRBD1 or TRBD2 (5 bases each). Germline V gene data show CDR1 as MDHEN and CDR2 as SYDVKM. CDR3 length: 15 amino acids. The V and J ends lost 3 bases and 5 bases respectively, with 17 bases between them.

J is TRBJ2-3 and V is TRBV10-3; 10 bases map to TRBD2. Germline V gene data show CDR1 as ENHRY and CDR2 as SYGVKD. This CDR3 region has 18 residues. V shed 2 bases and J 2 bases; nucleotides not matched to a gene: 10. CDR3: CAISEQDVLAGVTDTQYF. The CDR3 coding sequence is TGTGCCATCAGTGAGCAGGACGTTCTAGCGGGAGTCACAGATACGCAGTATTTT.

In its sample, this clonotype was seen many times. The chain is built from TRBV2 and TRBJ1-2, with a possible D match to TRBD1 (6 bases). Trimming left V 5 bases short and J 1 base short, with 11 bases between. The CDR3 is 14 residues long. Germline V gene data show CDR1 as SNHLY and CDR2 as FYNNEI. This chain's CDR3 is CASSPQGVNYGYTF. CDR3 DNA: TGTGCCAGCAGTCCACAGGGAGTTAACTATGGCTACACCTTC. Complete variable domain (other parts from reference TRBV2 and TRBJ1-2): EPEVTQTPSHQVTQMGQEVILRCVPISNHLYFYWYRQILGQKVEFLVSFYNNEISEKSEIFDDQFSVERPDGSNFTLKIRSTKLEDSAMYFCASSPQGVNYGYTFGSGTRLTVV.